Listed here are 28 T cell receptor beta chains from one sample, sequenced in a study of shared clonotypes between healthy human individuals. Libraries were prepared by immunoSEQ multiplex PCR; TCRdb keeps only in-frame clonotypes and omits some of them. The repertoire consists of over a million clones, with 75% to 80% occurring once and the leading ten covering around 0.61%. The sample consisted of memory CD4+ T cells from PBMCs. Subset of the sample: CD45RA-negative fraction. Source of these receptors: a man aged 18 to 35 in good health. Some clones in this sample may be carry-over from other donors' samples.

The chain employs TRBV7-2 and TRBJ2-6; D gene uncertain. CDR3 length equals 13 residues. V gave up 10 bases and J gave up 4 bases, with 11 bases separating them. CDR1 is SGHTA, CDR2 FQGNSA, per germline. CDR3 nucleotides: TGTGCCACCATAAGGTGGGGGGCCAACGTCCTGACTTTC. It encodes CATIRWGANVLTF.

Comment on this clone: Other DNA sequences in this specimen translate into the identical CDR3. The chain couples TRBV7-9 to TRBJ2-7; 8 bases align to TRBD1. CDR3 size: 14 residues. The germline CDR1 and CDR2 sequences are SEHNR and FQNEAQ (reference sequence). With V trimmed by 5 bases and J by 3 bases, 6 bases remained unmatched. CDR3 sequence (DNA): TGTGCCAGCAGCCTCGGACAGGGATACTACGAGCAGTACTTC. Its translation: CASSLGQGYYEQYF.

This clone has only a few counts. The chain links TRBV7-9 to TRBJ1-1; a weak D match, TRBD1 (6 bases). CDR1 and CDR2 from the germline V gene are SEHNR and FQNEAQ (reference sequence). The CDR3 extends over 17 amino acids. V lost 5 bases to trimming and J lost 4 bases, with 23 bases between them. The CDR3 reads CASSLQATAGAPTEAFF. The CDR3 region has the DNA TGTGCCAGCAGCCTCCAAGCCACGGCAGGGGCCCCCACTGAAGCTTTCTTT.

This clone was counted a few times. The CDR3 DNA reads as TGCAGCGGTGACTCTAGCACAGATACGCAGTATTTT. It codes for CSGDSSTDTQYF. The V call is TRBV29-1, the J call TRBJ2-3, with D unresolved. The CDR3 contains 12 residues. The germline CDR1 and CDR2 sequences are SQVTM and ANQGSEA. V dropped 7 bases and J dropped 0 bases, with 8 bases sitting between them.

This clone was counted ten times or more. CDR3 loop: CASSPNSGGEQYF. CDR3 coding DNA: TGTGCCAGCTCACCGAATTCCGGCGGGGAGCAGTACTTC. The chain combines TRBV18 with TRBJ2-7; perhaps TRBD2 as D (5 bases). The CDR3 is 13 residues long. V was shortened by 3 bases and J by 7 bases, with 13 bases between the two germline ends. Germline V gives CDR1 KGHSH, CDR2 LQKENI.

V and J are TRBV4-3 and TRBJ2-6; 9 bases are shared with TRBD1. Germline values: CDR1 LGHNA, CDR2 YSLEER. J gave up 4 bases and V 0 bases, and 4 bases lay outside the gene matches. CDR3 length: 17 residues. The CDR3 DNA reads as TGCGCCAGCAGCCAAGAAAGGACAGGGGCCGGGGCCAACGTCCTGACTTTC. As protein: CASSQERTGAGANVLTF.

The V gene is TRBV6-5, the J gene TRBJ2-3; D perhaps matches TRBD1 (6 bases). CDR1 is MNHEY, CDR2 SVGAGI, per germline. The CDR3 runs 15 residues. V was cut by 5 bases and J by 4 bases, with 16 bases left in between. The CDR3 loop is CASSPQGVQADTQYF. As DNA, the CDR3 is TGTGCCAGCAGTCCACAGGGTGTTCAGGCAGATACGCAGTATTTT.

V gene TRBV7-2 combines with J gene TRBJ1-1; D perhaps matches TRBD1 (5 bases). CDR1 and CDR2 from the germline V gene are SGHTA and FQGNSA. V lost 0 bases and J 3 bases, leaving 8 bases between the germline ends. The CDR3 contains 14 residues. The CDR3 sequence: CASSLAGRHTEAFF. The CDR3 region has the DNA TGTGCCAGCAGCTTAGCGGGACGACACACTGAAGCTTTCTTT. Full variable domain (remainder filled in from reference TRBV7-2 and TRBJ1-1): GAGVSQSPSNKVTEKGKDVELRCDPISGHTALYWYRQSLGQGLEFLIYFQGNSAPDKSGLPSDRFSAERTGGSVSTLTIQRTQQEDSAVYLCASSLAGRHTEAFFGQGTRLTVV.

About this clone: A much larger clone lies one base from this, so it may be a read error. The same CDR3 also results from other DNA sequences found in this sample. CDR3 residues: CASSLNRYNEQFF. The CDR3 DNA is TGTGCCAGCAGTTTAAACAGATACAATGAGCAGTTCTTC. The chain has TRBV27 and TRBJ2-1; D remains unclear. CDR1 is MNHEY and CDR2 is SMNVEV in the germline V gene (reference sequence). CDR3 length: 13 amino acids. The V gene lost 2 bases and the J gene lost 4 bases, with 6 bases spanning the gap.

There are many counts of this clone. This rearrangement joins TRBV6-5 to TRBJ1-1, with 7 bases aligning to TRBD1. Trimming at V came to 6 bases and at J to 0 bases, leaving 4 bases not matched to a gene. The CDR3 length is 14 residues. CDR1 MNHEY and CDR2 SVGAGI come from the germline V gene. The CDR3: CASRSTGVNTEAFF. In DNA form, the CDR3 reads TGTGCCAGCAGGTCCACAGGGGTGAACACTGAAGCTTTCTTT.

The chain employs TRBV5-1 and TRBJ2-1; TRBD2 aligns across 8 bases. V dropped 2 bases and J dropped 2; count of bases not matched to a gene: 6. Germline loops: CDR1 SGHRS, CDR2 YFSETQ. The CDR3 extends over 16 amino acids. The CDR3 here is CASSFSGTRAYNEQFF. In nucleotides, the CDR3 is TGCGCCAGCAGCTTCTCCGGGACTAGGGCCTACAATGAGCAGTTCTTC.

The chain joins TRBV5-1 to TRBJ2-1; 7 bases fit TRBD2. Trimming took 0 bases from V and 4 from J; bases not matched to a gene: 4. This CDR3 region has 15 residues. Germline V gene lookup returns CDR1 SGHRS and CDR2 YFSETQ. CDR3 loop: CASSLDASGYNEQFF. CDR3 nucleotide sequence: TGCGCCAGCAGCTTGGATGCTAGCGGATACAATGAGCAGTTCTTC.

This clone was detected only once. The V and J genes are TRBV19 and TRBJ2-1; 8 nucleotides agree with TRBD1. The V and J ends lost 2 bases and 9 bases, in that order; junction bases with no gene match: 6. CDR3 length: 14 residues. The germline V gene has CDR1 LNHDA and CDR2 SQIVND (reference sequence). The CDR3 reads CASSIPGQGGEQFF. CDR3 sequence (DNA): TGTGCCAGTAGTATACCCGGACAGGGTGGTGAGCAGTTCTTC.

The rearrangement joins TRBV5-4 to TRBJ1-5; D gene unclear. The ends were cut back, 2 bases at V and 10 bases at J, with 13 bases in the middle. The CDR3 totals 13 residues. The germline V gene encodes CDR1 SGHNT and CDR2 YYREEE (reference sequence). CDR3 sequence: CASSLYGAGPQHF. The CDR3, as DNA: TGTGCCAGCAGCTTATACGGAGCGGGACCCCAGCATTTT.

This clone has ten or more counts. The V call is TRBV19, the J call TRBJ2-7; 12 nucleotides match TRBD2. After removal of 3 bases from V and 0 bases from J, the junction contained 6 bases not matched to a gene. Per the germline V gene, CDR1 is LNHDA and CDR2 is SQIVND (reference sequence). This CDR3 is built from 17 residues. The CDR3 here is CASSIGLAGRSSYEQYF. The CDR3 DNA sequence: TGTGCCAGTAGTATCGGACTAGCGGGACGAAGCTCCTACGAGCAGTACTTC.

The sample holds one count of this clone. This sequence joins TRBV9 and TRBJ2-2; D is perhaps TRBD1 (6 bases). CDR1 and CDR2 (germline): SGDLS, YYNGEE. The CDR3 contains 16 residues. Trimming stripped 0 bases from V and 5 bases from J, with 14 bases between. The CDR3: CASSVGGEGGTGELFF. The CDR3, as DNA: TGTGCCAGCAGCGTAGGAGGGGAAGGGGGTACCGGGGAGCTGTTTTTT.

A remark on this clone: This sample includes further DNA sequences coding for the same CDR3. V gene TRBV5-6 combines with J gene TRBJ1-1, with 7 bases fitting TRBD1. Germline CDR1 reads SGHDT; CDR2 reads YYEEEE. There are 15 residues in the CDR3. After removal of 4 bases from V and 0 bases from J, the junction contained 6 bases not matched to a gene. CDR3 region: CASSLPGTVNTEAFF. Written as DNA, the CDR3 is TGTGCCAGCAGCCTCCCTGGGACAGTGAACACTGAAGCTTTCTTT.

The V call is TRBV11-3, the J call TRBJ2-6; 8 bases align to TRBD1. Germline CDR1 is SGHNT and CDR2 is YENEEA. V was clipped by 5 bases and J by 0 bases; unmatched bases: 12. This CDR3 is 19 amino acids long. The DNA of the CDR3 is TGTGCCAGCAGCAAGGGACAGGCCTTCTCCCCCTCTGGGGCCAACGTCCTGACTTTC. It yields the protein CASSKGQAFSPSGANVLTF. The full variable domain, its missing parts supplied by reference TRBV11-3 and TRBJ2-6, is EAGVVQSPRYKIIEKKQPVAFWCNPISGHNTLYWYLQNLGQGPELLIRYENEEAVDDSQLPKDRFSAERLKGVDSTLKIQPAELGDSAVYLCASSKGQAFSPSGANVLTFGAGSRLTVL.

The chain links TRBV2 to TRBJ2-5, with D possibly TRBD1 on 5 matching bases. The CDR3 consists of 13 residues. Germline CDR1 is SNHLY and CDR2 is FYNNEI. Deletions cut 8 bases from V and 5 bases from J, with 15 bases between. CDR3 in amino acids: CASSQGLGETQYF. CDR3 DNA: TGTGCCAGCTCCCAGGGTTTAGGGGAGACCCAGTACTTC.

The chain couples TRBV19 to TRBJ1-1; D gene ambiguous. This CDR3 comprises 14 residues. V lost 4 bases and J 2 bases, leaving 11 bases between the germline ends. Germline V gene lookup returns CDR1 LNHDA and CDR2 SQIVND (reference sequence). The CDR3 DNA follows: TGTGCCAGTAGTAAAGGCGCGGGAAACACTGAAGCTTTCTTT. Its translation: CASSKGAGNTEAFF. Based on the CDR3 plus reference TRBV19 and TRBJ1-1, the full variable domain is DGGITQSPKYLFRKEGQNVTLSCEQNLNHDAMYWYRQDPGQGLRLIYYSQIVNDFQKGDIAEGYSVSREKKESFPLTVTSAQKNPTAFYLCASSKGAGNTEAFFGQGTRLTVV.

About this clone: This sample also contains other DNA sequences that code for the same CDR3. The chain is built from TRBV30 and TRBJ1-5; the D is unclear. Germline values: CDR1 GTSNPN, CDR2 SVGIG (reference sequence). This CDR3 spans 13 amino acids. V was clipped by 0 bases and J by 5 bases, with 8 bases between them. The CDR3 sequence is CAWSVAVYQPQHF. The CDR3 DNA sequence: TGTGCCTGGAGTGTCGCCGTTTATCAGCCCCAGCATTTT.

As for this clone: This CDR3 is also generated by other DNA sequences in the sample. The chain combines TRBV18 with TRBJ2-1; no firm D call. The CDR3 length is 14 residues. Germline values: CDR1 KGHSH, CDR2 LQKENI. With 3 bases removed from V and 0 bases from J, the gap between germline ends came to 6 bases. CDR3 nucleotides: TGTGCCAGCTCACCTACAAGCTCCTACAATGAGCAGTTCTTC. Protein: CASSPTSSYNEQFF.

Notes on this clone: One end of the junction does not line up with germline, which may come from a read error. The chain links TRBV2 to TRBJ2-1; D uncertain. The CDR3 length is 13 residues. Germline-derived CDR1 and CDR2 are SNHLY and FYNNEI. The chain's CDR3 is CASSEDLANEQFF. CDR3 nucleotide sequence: TGTGCCAGCAGCGAAGACTTGGCTAATGAGCAGTTCTTC.

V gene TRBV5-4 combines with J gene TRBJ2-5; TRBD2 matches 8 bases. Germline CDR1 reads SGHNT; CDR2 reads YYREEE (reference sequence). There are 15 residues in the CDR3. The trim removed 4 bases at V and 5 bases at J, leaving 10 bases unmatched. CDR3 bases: TGTGCCAGCAGCGGGAGCGGGAGCCGTCATGAGACCCAGTACTTC. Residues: CASSGSGSRHETQYF.

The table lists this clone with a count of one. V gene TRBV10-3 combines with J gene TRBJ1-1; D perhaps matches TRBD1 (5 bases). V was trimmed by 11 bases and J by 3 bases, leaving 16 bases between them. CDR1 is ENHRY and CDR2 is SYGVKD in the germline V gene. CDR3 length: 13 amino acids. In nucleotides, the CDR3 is TGTGCCGGACGGGGGAGGGGTGACACTGAAGCTTTCTTT. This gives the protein CAGRGRGDTEAFF.

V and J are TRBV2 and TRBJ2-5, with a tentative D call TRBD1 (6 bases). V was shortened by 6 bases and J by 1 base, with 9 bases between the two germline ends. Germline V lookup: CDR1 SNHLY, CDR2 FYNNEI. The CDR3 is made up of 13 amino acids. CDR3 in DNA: TGTGCCAGCAGCAGGGGAAGCCAAGAGACCCAGTACTTC. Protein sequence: CASSRGSQETQYF. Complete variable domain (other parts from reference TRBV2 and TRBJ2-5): EPEVTQTPSHQVTQMGQEVILRCVPISNHLYFYWYRQILGQKVEFLVSFYNNEISEKSEIFDDQFSVERPDGSNFTLKIRSTKLEDSAMYFCASSRGSQETQYFGPGTRLLVL.

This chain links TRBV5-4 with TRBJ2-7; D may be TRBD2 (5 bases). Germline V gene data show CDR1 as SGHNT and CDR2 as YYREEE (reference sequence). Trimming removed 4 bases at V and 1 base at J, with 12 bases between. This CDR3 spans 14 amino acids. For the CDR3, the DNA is TGTGCCAGCAGCCCGGAGACGGGGTCCTACGAGCAGTACTTC. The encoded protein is CASSPETGSYEQYF.

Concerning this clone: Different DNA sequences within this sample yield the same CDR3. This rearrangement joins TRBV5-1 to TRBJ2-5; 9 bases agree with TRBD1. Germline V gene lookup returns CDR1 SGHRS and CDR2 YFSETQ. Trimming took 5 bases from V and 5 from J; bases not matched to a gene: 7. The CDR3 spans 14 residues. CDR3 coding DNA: TGCGCCAGCAGTCCACAGGGGGCTGGGGAGACCCAGTACTTC. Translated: CASSPQGAGETQYF.